This entry concerns a single TCR beta chain. The table lists this clonotype with a few counts. It lacks a known antigen. Per-nucleotide qualities are absent, and no much larger clonotype sits a single base away. Libraries were prepared through 5' RACE. The run used an Illumina HiSeq 2000. A universal primer binding site was introduced by template switching, and a unique molecular identifier was present in the final cDNA, enabling accurate counting of TCR cDNA molecules. First-strand cDNA for TCR alpha and beta chains was synthesized from specific primers in the conserved constant-segment region. To control for contamination, each cDNA library was double barcoded with a SMART-Mk sample barcode plus Illumina barcodes. TruSeq adapter sequences along with Illumina sample barcodes were introduced in two successive PCR steps. TCR alpha and beta cDNA libraries were sequenced on the Illumina HiSeq platform with custom primers. On the authors' methods: Unique molecular identifiers were extracted from raw reads with MiGEC, and CDR3 positions were determined with MiXCR. Recombination models were inferred per individual with the repgenHMM and IGoR tools using an EM algorithm. Shared clonotypes were analyzed with the tcR package in R, and sharing was normalized by the product of cloneset sizes. To study raw recombination free of thymic and clonal selection effects, out-of-frame nonproductive sequences were analyzed. The public reads were quality trimmed at Q25 with fastp and then assembled into clones with MiXCR by TCRdb, keeping productive beta chains. Here each entry gathers all rows of one CDR3 protein and keeps the most common genes and DNA. TCRdb's processing, not the authors' own work, is the source of the V and J calls. The table for this sample lists hundreds of thousands of distinct CDR3 sequences; around a sixth of them were counted only once. The ten biggest clones cover around 13% of the sample.

The data were obtained in a study of identical twins (dated by TCRdb to the mid-2010s). Background on the whole study: The study deep-sequenced TCR alpha and beta repertoires from monozygotic twins, unrelated adults of various ages and cord blood to test whether fetal clonotypes persist. To rule out contamination, the twin experiments were replicated at different times with different library preparation protocols. The research as a whole found: Abundant cord blood beta clonotypes had fewer insertions, young adult naive repertoires showed a similar but weaker trend, and memory repertoires showed no such trend. Compared with coincidental sharing between unrelated individuals, out-of-frame TCR alpha sequences shared between twins showed an excess of sequences with low generation probability. A weaker excess of twin sharing was found in beta out-of-frame sequences because the signal-to-noise ratio was lowered by fewer shared sequences. Invariant T cells such as MAIT and iNKT could partly confound zero-insertion analyses, although diverse VJ usage argued against such confounding for most clonotypes. In monozygotic twins, recombination models systematically underestimated out-of-frame TCR alpha sharing, but the models matched the sharing seen between unrelated individuals. Because the same donors could not be followed over many years, conclusions were based on cross-sectional statistical analysis.

V loses 2 bases, J loses 5 bases, and the germline ends lie 9 bases apart. The germline V gene provides CDR1 SGHTA and CDR2 FQGNSA. The CDR3 runs 13 residues from the cysteine to the phenylalanine. Here the CDR3 DNA is all that survives: 39 bases in frame from base 1. Every donor was a healthy Caucasian. Three pairs of female monozygotic twins, all aged 18 to 29 years, were included in the twin cohort. The RNA used for TCR libraries was isolated from peripheral blood mononuclear cells. These same records also appear under a second study, on T cells expressing NK-cell markers. Drawing on the second study: TCR beta-chain repertoires were profiled in sorted CD3+CD56+NKG2C+, CD3+CD56+NKG2C- and CD3+CD56-NKG2C+ T-cell subsets from about 8 donors. Among the eight sequenced donors, seven were HCMV-seropositive and one was HCMV-seronegative. In several experiments an anti-gammadeltaTCR antibody was added to restrict sorting to alphabetaTCR-expressing T cells. For roughly six donors, the dominant CD3+CD56+NKG2C+ clonotypes were among the top 10 CD8+ clonotypes and accounted for about 1.0-7.0% of CD8+ T cells. Those dominant clonotypes were again the most abundant among CD3+CD56-NKG2C+ cells in a few donors, at roughly 25-60.1%. Whether the expanded NKG2C-expressing T cell clones were specific for HCMV antigens remained unclear. The study sequenced eight donors, all healthy volunteers chosen at random: three men and five women. HCMV serostatus was determined by detecting HCMV-specific IgG in serum with a commercial ELISA kit. For about six donors, unsorted PBMC were also used to sequence bulk peripheral blood T-cell repertoires. MIGEC handled demultiplexing of the reads and grouping by UMI, while MiTCR was used to assemble and quantify clonotypes. Only TCR cDNA sequences supported by at least two reads were kept to exclude erroneous sequences. The tcR package was used for downstream repertoire analysis, and clonotypes were matched across fractions by CDR3 nucleotide sequence plus V segment. VDJmatch was used to annotate antigen specificity against VDJdb, with one amino acid substitution in CDR3 allowed.

This chain is built from TRBV7-2 and TRBJ2-5; the D gene is not confidently resolved. The sample was PBMCs. This clonotype was obtained from a woman aged 18-35 years in good health. The DNA is TGTGCCAGCAGCTTAACGGCTTATGAGACCCAGTACTTC. Translated, this is CASSLTAYETQYF.